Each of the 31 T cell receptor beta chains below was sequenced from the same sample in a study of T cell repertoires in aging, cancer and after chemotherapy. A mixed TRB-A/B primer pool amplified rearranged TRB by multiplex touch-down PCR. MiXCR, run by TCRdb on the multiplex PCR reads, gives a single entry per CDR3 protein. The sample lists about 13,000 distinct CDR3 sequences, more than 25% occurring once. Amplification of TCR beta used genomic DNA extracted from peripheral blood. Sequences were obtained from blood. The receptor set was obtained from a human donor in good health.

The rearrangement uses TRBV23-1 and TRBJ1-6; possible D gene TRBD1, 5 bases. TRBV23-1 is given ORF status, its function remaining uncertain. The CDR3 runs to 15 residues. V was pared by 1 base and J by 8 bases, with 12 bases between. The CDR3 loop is CASSQLTVRYSPLHF. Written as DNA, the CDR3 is TGCGCCAGCAGTCAATTGACAGTAAGATATTCACCCCTCCACTTT.

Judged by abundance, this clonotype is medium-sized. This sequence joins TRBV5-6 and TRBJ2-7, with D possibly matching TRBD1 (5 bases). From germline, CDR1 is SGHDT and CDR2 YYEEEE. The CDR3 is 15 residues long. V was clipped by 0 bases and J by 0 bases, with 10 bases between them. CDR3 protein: CASSLGQMPSYEQYV. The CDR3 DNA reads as TGTGCCAGCAGCTTGGGACAGATGCCCTCCTACGAGCAGTACGTC.

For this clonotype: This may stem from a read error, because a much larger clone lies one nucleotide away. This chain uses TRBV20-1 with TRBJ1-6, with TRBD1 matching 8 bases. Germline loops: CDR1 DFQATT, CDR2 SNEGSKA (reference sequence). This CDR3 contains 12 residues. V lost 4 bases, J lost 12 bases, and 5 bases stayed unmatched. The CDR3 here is CSANPRGLPLHF. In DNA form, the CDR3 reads TGCAGTGCTAATCCCAGGGGGCTACCCCTCCACTTT.

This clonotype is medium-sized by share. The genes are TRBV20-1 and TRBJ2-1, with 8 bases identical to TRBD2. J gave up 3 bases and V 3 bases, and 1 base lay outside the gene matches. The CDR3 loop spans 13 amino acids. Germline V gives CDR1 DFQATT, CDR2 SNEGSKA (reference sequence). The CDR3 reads CSARTSDYNEQFF. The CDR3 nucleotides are TGCAGTGCTAGGACTAGCGACTACAATGAGCAGTTCTTC.

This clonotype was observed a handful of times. The CDR3 sequence is CASSLGDSYNSPLHF. The CDR3 DNA reads as TGTGCCAGCAGCTTAGGCGACTCCTATAATTCACCCCTCCACTTT. The rearrangement uses TRBV7-9 and TRBJ1-6; D is uncertain. CDR3 length: 15 amino acids. The germline V and J ends were trimmed by 1 base and 0 bases, with 4 bases remaining between them. Germline values: CDR1 SEHNR, CDR2 FQNEAQ (reference sequence).

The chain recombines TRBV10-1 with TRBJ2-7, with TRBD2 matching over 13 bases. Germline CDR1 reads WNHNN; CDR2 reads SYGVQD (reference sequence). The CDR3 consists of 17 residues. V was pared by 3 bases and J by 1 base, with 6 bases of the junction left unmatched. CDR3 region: CASSERLAGGTSYEQYF. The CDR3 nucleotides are TGCGCCAGCAGTGAACGACTAGCGGGGGGAACGTCCTACGAGCAGTACTTC.

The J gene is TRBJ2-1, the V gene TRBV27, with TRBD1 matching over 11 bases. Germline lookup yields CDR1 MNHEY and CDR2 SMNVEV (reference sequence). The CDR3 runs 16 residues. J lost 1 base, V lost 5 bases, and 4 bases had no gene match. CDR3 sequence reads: CASSPGTGGSYNEQFF. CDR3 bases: TGTGCCAGCAGTCCCGGGACAGGGGGATCCTACAATGAGCAGTTCTTC.

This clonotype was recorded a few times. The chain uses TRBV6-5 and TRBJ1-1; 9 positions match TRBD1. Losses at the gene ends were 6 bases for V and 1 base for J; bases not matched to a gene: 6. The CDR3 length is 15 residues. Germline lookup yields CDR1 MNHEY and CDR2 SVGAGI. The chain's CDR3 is CASSPLDRGNTEAFF. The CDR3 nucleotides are TGTGCCAGCAGCCCCTTGGACAGGGGGAACACTGAAGCTTTCTTT.

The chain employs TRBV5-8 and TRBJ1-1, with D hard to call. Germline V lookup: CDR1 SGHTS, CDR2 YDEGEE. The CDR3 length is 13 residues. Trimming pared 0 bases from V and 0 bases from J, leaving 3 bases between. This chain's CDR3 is CASSLGLNTEAFF. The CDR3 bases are TGTGCCAGCAGCTTGGGACTGAACACTGAAGCTTTCTTT.

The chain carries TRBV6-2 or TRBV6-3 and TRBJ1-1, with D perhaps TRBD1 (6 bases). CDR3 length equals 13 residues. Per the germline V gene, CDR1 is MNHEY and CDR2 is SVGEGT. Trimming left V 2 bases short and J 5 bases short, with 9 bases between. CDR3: CASSYDRITEAFF. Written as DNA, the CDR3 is TGTGCCAGCAGTTACGACAGGATAACTGAAGCTTTCTTT.

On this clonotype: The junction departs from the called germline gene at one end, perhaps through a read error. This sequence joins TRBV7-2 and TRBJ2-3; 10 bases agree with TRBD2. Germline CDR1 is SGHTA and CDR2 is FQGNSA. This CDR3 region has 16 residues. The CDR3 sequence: CASSLVAGGLTDTQYF. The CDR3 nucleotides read TGCGCCAGCAGCTTGGTAGCGGGGGGTCTAACAGATACGCAGTATTTT.

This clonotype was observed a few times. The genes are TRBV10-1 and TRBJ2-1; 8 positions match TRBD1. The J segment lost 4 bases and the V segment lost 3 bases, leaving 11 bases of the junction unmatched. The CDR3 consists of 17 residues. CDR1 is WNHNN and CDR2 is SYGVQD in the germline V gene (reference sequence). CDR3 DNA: TGCGCCAGCAGTGACCGGGACAGGCCTTATTCTTACAATGAGCAGTTCTTC. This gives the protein CASSDRDRPYSYNEQFF.

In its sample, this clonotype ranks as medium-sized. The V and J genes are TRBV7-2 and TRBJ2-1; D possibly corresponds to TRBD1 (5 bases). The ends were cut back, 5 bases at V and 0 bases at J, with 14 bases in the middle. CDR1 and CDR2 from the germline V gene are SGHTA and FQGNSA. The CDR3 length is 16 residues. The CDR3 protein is CASSLMGQSSYNEQFF. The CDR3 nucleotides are TGTGCCAGCAGCCTCATGGGGCAGAGCTCCTACAATGAGCAGTTCTTC.

DNA for the CDR3: TGCAGTGCTCAGAGGGTGGGGGACTACAATGAGCAGTTCTTC. This translates into CSAQRVGDYNEQFF. This sequence joins TRBV20-1 and TRBJ2-1; D is tentatively TRBD1 or TRBD2 (5 bases each). Germline CDR1 DFQATT, CDR2 SNEGSKA (reference sequence). V shed 5 bases and J shed 3 bases, with 14 bases lying between them. The CDR3 runs to 14 residues.

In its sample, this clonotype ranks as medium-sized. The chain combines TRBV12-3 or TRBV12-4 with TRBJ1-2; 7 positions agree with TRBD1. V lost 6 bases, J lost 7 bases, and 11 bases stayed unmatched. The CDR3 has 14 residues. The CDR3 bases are TGTGCCAGCAGCTCGACAGGGAAGGCATTTGGCTACACCTTC. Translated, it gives CASSSTGKAFGYTF.

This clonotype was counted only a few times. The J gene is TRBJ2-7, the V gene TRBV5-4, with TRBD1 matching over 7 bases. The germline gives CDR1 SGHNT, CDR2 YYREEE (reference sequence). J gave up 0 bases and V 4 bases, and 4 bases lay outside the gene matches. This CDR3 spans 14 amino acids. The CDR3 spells CASSDGTVSYEQYV. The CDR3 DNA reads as TGTGCCAGCAGCGACGGGACAGTCTCCTACGAGCAGTACGTC.

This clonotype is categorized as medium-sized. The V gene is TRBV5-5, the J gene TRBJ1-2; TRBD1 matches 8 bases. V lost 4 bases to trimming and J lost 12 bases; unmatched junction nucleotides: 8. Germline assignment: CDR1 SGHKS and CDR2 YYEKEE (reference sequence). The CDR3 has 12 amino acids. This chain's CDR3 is CASSDWTGTDTF. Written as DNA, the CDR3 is TGTGCCAGCAGCGATTGGACAGGGACAGACACCTTC.

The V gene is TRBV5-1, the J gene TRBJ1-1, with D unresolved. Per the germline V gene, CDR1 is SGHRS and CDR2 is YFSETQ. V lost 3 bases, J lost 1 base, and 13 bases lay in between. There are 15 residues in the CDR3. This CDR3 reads CASSSIPGRNTEAFF. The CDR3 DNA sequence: TGCGCCAGCAGCTCCATCCCCGGTAGGAACACTGAAGCTTTCTTT. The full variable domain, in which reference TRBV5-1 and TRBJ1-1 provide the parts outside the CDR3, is KAGVTQTPRYLIKTRGQQVTLSCSPISGHRSVSWYQQTPGQGLQFLFEYFSETQRNKGNFPGRFSGRQFSNSRSEMNVSTLELGDSALYLCASSSIPGRNTEAFFGQGTRLTVV.

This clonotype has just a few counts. CDR3 loop: CASSRPSTGSSYNEQFF. In DNA, the CDR3 is TGTGCCAGCAGCCGACCCTCGACAGGGAGCTCCTACAATGAGCAGTTCTTC. The chain has TRBV14 and TRBJ2-1, with TRBD1 matching over 7 bases. This CDR3 region has 17 residues. Per the germline V gene, CDR1 is SGHDN and CDR2 is FVKESK. The V segment lost 4 bases and the J segment 0 bases; nucleotides outside the gene matches: 9.

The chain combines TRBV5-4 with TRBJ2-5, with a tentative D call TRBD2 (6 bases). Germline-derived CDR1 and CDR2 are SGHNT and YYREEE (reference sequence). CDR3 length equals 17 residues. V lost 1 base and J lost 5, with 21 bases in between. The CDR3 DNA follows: TGTGCCAGCAGCTTGTCCTTGAGGACCTTAAGCGGGGAGACCCAGTACTTC. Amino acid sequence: CASSLSLRTLSGETQYF. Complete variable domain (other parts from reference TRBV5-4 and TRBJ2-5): ETGVTQSPTHLIKTRGQQVTLRCSSQSGHNTVSWYQQALGQGPQFIFQYYREEENGRGNFPPRFSGLQFPNYSSELNVNALELDDSALYLCASSLSLRTLSGETQYFGPGTRLLVL.

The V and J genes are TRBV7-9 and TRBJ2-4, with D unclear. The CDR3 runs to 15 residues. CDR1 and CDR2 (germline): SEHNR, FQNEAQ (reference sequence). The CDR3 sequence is CVRSSPRVAKNIQYF. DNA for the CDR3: TGTGTCAGAAGTTCCCCTCGGGTAGCCAAAAACATTCAGTACTTC.

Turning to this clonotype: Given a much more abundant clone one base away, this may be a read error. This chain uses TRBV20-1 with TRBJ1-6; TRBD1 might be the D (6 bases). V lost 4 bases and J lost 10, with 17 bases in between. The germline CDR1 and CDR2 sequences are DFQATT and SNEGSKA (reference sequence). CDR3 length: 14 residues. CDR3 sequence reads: CSATGAGWGSPLHF. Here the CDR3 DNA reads TGCAGTGCTACAGGGGCAGGGTGGGGCTCACCCCTCCACTTT.

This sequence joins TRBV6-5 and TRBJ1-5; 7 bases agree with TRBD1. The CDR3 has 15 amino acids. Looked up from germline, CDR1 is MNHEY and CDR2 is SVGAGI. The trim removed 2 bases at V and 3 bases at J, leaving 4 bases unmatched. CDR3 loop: CASSYRGQDNQPQHF. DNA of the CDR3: TGTGCCAGCAGTTACAGGGGGCAGGACAATCAGCCCCAGCATTTT.

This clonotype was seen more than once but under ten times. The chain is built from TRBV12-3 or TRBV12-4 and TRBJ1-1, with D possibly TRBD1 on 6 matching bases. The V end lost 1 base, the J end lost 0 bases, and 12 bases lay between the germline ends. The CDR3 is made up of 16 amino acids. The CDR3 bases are TGTGCCAGCAGTTTAGGGACAGTAGGAGTGAACACTGAAGCTTTCTTT. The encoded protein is CASSLGTVGVNTEAFF.

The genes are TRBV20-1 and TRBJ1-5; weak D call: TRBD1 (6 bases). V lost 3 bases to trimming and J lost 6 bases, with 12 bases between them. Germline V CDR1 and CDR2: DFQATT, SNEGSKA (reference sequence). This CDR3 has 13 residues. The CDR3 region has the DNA TGCAGTGCTAGGGCAGGGGCAGGTCAGCCCCAGCATTTT. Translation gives CSARAGAGQPQHF.

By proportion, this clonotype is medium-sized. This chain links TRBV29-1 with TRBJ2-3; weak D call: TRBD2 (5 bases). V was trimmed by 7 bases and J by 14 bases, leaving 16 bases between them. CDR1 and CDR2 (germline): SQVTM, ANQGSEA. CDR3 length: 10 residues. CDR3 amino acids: CSGVAQRLYF. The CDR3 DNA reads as TGCAGCGGAGTGGCGCAGCGGCTGTATTTT.

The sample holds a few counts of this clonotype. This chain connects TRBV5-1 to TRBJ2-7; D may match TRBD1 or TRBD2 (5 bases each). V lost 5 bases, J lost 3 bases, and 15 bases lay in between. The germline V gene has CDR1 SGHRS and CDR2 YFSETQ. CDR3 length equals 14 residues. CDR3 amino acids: CASRTGTDFYEQYF. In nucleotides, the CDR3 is TGCGCCAGCAGGACCGGGACGGACTTCTACGAGCAGTACTTC.

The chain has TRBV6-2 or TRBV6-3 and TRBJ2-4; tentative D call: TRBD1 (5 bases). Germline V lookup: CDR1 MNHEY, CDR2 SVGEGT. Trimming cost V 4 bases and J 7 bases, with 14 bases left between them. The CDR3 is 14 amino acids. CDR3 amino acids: CASSSSGIRNIQYF. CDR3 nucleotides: TGTGCCAGCAGTTCCTCAGGGATTCGGAACATTCAGTACTTC.

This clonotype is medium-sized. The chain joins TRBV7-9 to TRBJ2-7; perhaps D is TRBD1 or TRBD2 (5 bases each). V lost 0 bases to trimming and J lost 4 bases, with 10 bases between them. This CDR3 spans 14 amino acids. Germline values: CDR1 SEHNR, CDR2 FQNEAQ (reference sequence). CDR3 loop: CASSLAGADYEQYV. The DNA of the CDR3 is TGTGCCAGCAGCTTAGCCGGGGCCGATTACGAGCAGTACGTC.

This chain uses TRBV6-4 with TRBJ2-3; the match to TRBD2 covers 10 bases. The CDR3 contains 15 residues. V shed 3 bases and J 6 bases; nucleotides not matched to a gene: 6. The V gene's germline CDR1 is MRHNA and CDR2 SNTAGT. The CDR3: CASSEGSGGSDTQYF. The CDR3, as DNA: TGTGCCAGCAGTGAAGGTAGCGGGGGGTCCGATACGCAGTATTTT.

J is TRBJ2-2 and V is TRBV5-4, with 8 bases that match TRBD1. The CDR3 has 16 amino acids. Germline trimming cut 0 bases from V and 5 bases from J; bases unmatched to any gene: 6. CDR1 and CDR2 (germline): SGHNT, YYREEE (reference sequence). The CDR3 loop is CASSLDPGGSTGELFF. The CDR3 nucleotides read TGTGCCAGCAGCTTGGACCCAGGGGGCTCGACCGGGGAGCTGTTTTTT.